This TCR beta chain was observed in a study of T cell responses to AZD1222 COVID-19 vaccine. CDR1 LNHDA and CDR2 SQIVND come from the germline V gene (reference sequence). The CDR3 consists of 15 residues. V shed 4 bases and J 6 bases; nucleotides not matched to a gene: 5. Assay: immunoSEQ multiplex PCR; the TCRdb copy retains only in-frame clones and omits some. The sample yields about 150,000 clones, roughly nine tenths seen once. The source was peripheral blood, collected on day 0 of AZD1222 vaccination. This receptor was taken from an adult in good health. The chain recombines TRBV19 with TRBJ2-2, with 10 bases that match TRBD2. CDR3 in DNA: TGTGCCAGTAGTACGCTAGCGGGAGCGTCCGGGGAGCTGTTTTTT. It specifies CASSTLAGASGELFF.